This T cell receptor beta chain was captured by sequencing in a study of blood T cell repertoires in COVID-19. Background on the study: Nucleic acid was either cDNA or gDNA, and it came from T cells, B-cell-depleted T cells, or PBMCs.

The germline V and J ends were trimmed by 10 bases and 2 bases, with 11 bases remaining between them. CDR1 and CDR2 from the germline V gene are MDHEN and SYDVKM. This CDR3 has 12 residues. Authors' processing steps: Estimated nucleated cell counts came from reference gene primer amplification. Sequencing used immunoSEQ multiplex PCR; TCRdb keeps in-frame clones, though not all of them. The V and J calls and clone size were taken over from that table, and D and trimming were inferred from the DNA. Of roughly 200,000 clones in the sample, roughly 82% were seen once. This TCR came from a man aged 35 to 55 who had recovered from COVID-19. The V and J genes are TRBV28 and TRBJ1-2; a possible D gene is TRBD1 (5 bases). The source material was PBMCs or T cells enriched from blood (not recorded which). CDR3 loop: CAISGLNYGYTF. The CDR3 DNA is TGTGCCATCTCAGGGCTCAACTATGGCTACACCTTC.